This record covers a single T cell receptor (beta chain). The sample comes from a study of T cells in Graves' hyperthyroidism and ophthalmopathy. Amplification of TCR beta CDR3 regions used RNA as the template. First-round RT-PCR targeting the TCR CDR3 was performed with the HTBI primer set. One entry per CDR3 protein, called by TCRdb with MiXCR from the multiplex PCR reads. The data contain around 300,000 distinct CDR3 sequences, roughly 15% of them seen just once; the ten biggest clones take up roughly 8.2%. V lost 3 bases and J 2 bases, leaving 9 bases between the germline ends. CDR3 length: 13 residues. Germline CDR1 DFQATT, CDR2 SNEGSKA (reference sequence).

This chain links TRBV20-1 with TRBJ2-3; D is undetermined. The specimen was blood. The receptor's source is a woman between 40 and 55 years old with Graves' hyperthyroidism. In DNA form, the CDR3 reads TGCAGTGCTAGTCACCATTACACAGATACGCAGTATTTT. The encoded protein is CSASHHYTDTQYF.